A single sample is the source of the 21 T cell receptor beta chains below, sequenced in a study. TCRdb called the RT-PCR reads again in MiXCR, with one record for every CDR3 protein. The sample holds hundreds of thousands of distinct CDR3 sequences, approximately 15% seen once. Sequenced: memory CD4+ T cells from blood. Receptor source: a female donor in good health, serving as a healthy control.

This clonotype was counted between two and nine times. The V and J genes are TRBV29-1 and TRBJ1-2; no reliable D call. V shed 1 base and J shed 8 bases, with 14 bases lying between them. Germline lookup yields CDR1 SQVTM and CDR2 ANQGSEA. CDR3 length: 13 residues. CDR3: CSVEATGRPGYTF. For the CDR3, the DNA is TGCAGCGTTGAAGCTACCGGACGCCCCGGCTACACCTTC.

This clonotype turned up a few times. This chain links TRBV9 with TRBJ2-4; D may correspond to TRBD1 or TRBD2 (6 bases each). There are 14 residues in the CDR3. V was shortened by 0 bases and J by 6 bases, with 10 bases between the two germline ends. Germline CDR1 and CDR2: SGDLS and YYNGEE. The chain's CDR3 is CASSVGGAVNIQYF. The CDR3 coding sequence is TGTGCCAGCAGCGTAGGGGGGGCAGTAAACATTCAGTACTTC.

The chain combines TRBV6-6 with TRBJ2-6, with TRBD2 as a possible D gene (6 bases). The V end lost 0 bases, the J end lost 0 bases, and 12 bases lay between the germline ends. This CDR3 contains 18 residues. The germline gives CDR1 MNHNY, CDR2 SVGAGI (reference sequence). The CDR3 region has the DNA TGTGCCAGCAGTTACTCTGGCGGGACCCTCTCTGGGGCCAACGTCCTGACTTTC. This encodes CASSYSGGTLSGANVLTF.

This clonotype was recorded at least ten times. The J gene is TRBJ2-5, the V gene TRBV15; the D gene is possibly TRBD1 (6 bases). The V end was cut by 5 bases, the J end by 13 bases, with 14 bases between. Germline V gives CDR1 LNHNV, CDR2 YYDKDF (reference sequence). This CDR3 is built from 11 residues. Here the CDR3 DNA reads TGTGCCACCAGCGAGGGACAAGCTCCGTACTTC. It encodes CATSEGQAPYF.

The chain couples TRBV3-1 to TRBJ2-5, with 8 bases identical to TRBD2. This CDR3 region has 16 residues. V lost 3 bases and J lost 5; bases outside the gene matches: 11. The germline V gene has CDR1 LGHDT and CDR2 YNNKEL (reference sequence). The CDR3 region has the DNA TGTGCCAGCAGCCAGGACCAGGCGGGAGGTCAGGAGACCCAGTACTTC. Its protein product is CASSQDQAGGQETQYF.

Concerning this clonotype itself: An end of the junction differs from the germline gene, which may be a read error. The V gene is TRBV5-1, the J gene TRBJ2-4, with D tentatively TRBD2 (6 bases). Germline lookup yields CDR1 SGHRS and CDR2 YFSETQ. The length of the CDR3 is 20 residues. The CDR3: CASSLSGGRDTSLAKNFQYF. The CDR3 DNA is TGCGCCAGCAGCTTGAGTGGAGGGAGAGACACCAGCCTAGCCAAAAACTTTCAGTACTTC.

This clonotype was observed many times. The genes are TRBV29-1 and TRBJ2-7; 7 nucleotides match TRBD1. The length of the CDR3 is 11 residues. CDR1 SQVTM and CDR2 ANQGSEA come from the germline V gene. Losses at the gene ends were 7 bases for V and 5 bases for J; bases not matched to a gene: 5. The CDR3 DNA follows: TGCAGCGGCAACAGGGGTAACGAGCAGTACTTC. Translated: CSGNRGNEQYF.

This chain joins TRBV20-1 and TRBJ2-7, with 9 positions matching TRBD2. V lost 0 bases, J lost 4 bases, and 10 bases stayed unmatched. This CDR3 comprises 16 residues. Germline V CDR1 and CDR2: DFQATT, SNEGSKA (reference sequence). The CDR3 spells CSARDMLRLAGYEQYF. CDR3 nucleotides: TGCAGTGCTAGAGATATGTTGCGGCTAGCGGGGTACGAGCAGTACTTC.

This clonotype was seen at least ten times. V gene TRBV20-1 combines with J gene TRBJ2-3, with 10 bases matching TRBD1. The CDR3 length is 14 residues. CDR1 is DFQATT and CDR2 is SNEGSKA in the germline V gene (reference sequence). V dropped 4 bases and J dropped 6; count of bases not matched to a gene: 7. CDR3 in amino acids: CSAMGTGAPDTQYF. The CDR3 DNA is TGCAGTGCTATGGGGACAGGGGCCCCGGATACGCAGTATTTT.

This clonotype was recorded many times. The chain combines TRBV3-1 with TRBJ2-1, with 7 bases lining up with TRBD2. Germline V gives CDR1 LGHDT, CDR2 YNNKEL (reference sequence). V trimming: 0 bases; J trimming: 11 bases; junction bases outside the gene matches: 13. This CDR3 comprises 16 residues. CDR3 residues: CASSQDRGRALPKQFF. In nucleotides, the CDR3 is TGTGCCAGCAGCCAAGATCGAGGGAGGGCCTTGCCTAAGCAGTTCTTC.

The rearrangement links TRBV28 to TRBJ2-1; D might be TRBD1 or TRBD2, each matching 5 bases. CDR1 and CDR2 from the germline V gene are MDHEN and SYDVKM. V lost 6 bases and J 9 bases, leaving 12 bases between the germline ends. The CDR3 runs to 12 residues. The DNA of the CDR3 is TGTGCCAGCAGCGTGGGGGTGGGTGAGCAGTTCTTC. This sequence encodes CASSVGVGEQFF.

This clonotype has just a few counts. The chain carries TRBV10-3 and TRBJ2-1; 15 positions agree with TRBD2. With 7 bases clipped from V and 0 bases from J, the junction kept 13 bases outside the gene matches. Germline CDR1 reads ENHRY; CDR2 reads SYGVKD. The CDR3 runs 20 residues. CDR3 loop: CAIKHQGLAGGPSSYNEQFF. CDR3 bases: TGTGCCATCAAACACCAGGGACTAGCGGGAGGCCCGAGCTCCTACAATGAGCAGTTCTTC.

This clonotype was observed a few times. The genes are TRBV20-1 and TRBJ2-4; 8 bases align to TRBD1. V shed 2 bases, J shed 6 bases, and the junction held 9 bases outside the gene matches. In germline, CDR1 is DFQATT, CDR2 SNEGSKA (reference sequence). The CDR3 loop spans 15 amino acids. The CDR3 sequence: CSARPTDRVGNIQYF. The CDR3 DNA reads as TGCAGTGCTAGACCGACGGACAGGGTAGGAAACATTCAGTACTTC.

This clonotype was seen repeatedly, ten times or more. The rearrangement links TRBV29-1 to TRBJ2-3; no clear D. CDR1 SQVTM and CDR2 ANQGSEA come from the germline V gene. The CDR3 extends over 13 amino acids. With 7 bases removed from V and 0 bases from J, the gap between germline ends came to 11 bases. CDR3 sequence: CSATRGSTDTQYF. In nucleotides, the CDR3 is TGCAGCGCCACTCGCGGTAGCACAGATACGCAGTATTTT.

This chain links TRBV5-1 with TRBJ2-5, with TRBD1 matching over 8 bases. The ends lost 1 base at V and 2 bases at J; junction bases unmatched: 10. The CDR3 loop spans 17 amino acids. Germline values: CDR1 SGHRS, CDR2 YFSETQ. CDR3 DNA sequence: TGCGCCAGCAGCTTGAGCCCGCAGGGGGCGGGTCAAGAGACCCAGTACTTC. Residues: CASSLSPQGAGQETQYF.

The chain joins TRBV12-3 or TRBV12-4 to TRBJ2-3; 8 bases fit TRBD2. The CDR3 has 15 residues. V lost 8 bases and J lost 4; bases outside the gene matches: 11. CDR3 loop: CASVRSGRYSDTQYF. The DNA for the CDR3 is TGTGCCAGCGTTAGAAGCGGGAGATATTCAGATACGCAGTATTTT.

Only a few counts were recorded for this clonotype. The genes are TRBV10-3 and TRBJ1-3; D perhaps matches TRBD1 (5 bases). The length of the CDR3 is 16 residues. CDR1 is ENHRY and CDR2 is SYGVKD in the germline V gene. Trimming took off 0 bases at V and 0 bases at J, with 9 bases between the two ends. The CDR3 loop reads CAISESTGSSGNTIYF. As DNA, the CDR3 is TGTGCCATCAGTGAGTCAACAGGCTCCTCTGGAAACACCATATATTTT.

This clonotype was picked up a small number of times. V and J are TRBV9 and TRBJ2-5; TRBD2 matches 7 bases. This CDR3 comprises 15 residues. CDR1 is SGDLS and CDR2 is YYNGEE in the germline V gene. The ends lost 0 bases at V and 5 bases at J; junction bases unmatched: 7. CDR3 coding DNA: TGTGCCAGCAGCGTAGGCTGGCGGGGGACCGAGACCCAGTACTTC. This sequence encodes CASSVGWRGTETQYF.

V gene TRBV7-9 combines with J gene TRBJ2-3; 12 nucleotides agree with TRBD2. Germline V gene data show CDR1 as SEHNR and CDR2 as FQNEAQ (reference sequence). The CDR3 is made up of 19 amino acids. V shed 11 bases and J 2 bases; nucleotides not matched to a gene: 20. The CDR3 nucleotides are TGTGCCTTACCCCGTGGGGACGGACTAGCGGGATTCATCACAGATACGCAGTATTTT. Protein sequence: CALPRGDGLAGFITDTQYF.

This clonotype came up a few times. This likely reflects a read error, since a far larger clone is one base away. The rearrangement links TRBV6-1 to TRBJ2-1; D uncertain. CDR3 size: 11 residues. Trimming removed 6 bases from V and 3 bases from J, with 3 bases in between. Germline V gene sequence: CDR1 MNHNS, CDR2 SASEGT. The DNA of the CDR3 is TGTGCCAGCAGGTTCTACAATGAGCAGTTCTTC. It translates to CASRFYNEQFF.

This sequence joins TRBV6-5 and TRBJ2-2; D might be TRBD1 or TRBD2, each matching 5 bases. CDR1 and CDR2 (germline): MNHEY, SVGAGI. CDR3 size: 16 residues. V was pared by 4 bases and J by 1 base, with 13 bases between. CDR3 region: CASSSPGRLNTGELFF. CDR3 nucleotides: TGTGCCAGCAGTTCGCCGGGACGGCTGAACACCGGGGAGCTGTTTTTT.